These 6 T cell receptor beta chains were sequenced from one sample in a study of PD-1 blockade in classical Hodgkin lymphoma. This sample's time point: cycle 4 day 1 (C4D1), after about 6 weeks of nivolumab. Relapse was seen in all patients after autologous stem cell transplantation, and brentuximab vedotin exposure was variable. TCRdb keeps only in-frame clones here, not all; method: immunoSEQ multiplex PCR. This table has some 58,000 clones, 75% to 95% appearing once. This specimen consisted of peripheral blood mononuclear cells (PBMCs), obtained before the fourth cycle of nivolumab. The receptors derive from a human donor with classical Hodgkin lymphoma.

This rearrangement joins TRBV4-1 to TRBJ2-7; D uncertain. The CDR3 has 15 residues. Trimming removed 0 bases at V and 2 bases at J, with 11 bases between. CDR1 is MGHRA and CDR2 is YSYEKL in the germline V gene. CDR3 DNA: TGCGCCAGCAGCCAAGATCAGACAACTACCTACGAGCAGTACTTC. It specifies CASSQDQTTTYEQYF.

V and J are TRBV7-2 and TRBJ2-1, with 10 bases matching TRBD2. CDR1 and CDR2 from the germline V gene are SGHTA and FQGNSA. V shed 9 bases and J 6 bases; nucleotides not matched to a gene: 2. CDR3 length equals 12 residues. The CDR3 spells CASKRGGNEQFF. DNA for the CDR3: TGTGCCAGTAAGCGGGGGGGCAATGAGCAGTTCTTC.

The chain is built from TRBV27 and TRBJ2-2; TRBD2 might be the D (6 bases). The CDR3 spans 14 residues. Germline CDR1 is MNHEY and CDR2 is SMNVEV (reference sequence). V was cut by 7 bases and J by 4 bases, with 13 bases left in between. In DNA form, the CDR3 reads TGTGCCAGCACCCGGGGAGGCCCCACCGGGGAGCTGTTTTTT. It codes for CASTRGGPTGELFF.

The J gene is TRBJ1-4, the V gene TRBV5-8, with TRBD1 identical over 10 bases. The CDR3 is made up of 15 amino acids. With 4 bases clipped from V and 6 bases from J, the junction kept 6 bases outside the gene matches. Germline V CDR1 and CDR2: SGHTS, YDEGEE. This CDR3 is CASSQRQGAYEKLFF. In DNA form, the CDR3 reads TGTGCCAGCAGCCAAAGACAGGGGGCGTATGAAAAACTGTTTTTT. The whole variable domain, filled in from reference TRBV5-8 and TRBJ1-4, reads EAGVTQSPTHLIKTRGQQATLRCSPISGHTSVYWYQQALGLGLQFLLWYDEGEERNRGNFPPRFSGRQFPNYSSELNVNALELEDSALYLCASSQRQGAYEKLFFGSGTQLSVL.

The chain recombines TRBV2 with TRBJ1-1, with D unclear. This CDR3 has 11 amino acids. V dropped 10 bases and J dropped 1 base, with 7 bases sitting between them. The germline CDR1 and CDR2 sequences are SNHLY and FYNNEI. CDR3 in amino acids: CATNTNTEAFF. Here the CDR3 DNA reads TGTGCCACCAATACGAACACTGAAGCTTTCTTT.

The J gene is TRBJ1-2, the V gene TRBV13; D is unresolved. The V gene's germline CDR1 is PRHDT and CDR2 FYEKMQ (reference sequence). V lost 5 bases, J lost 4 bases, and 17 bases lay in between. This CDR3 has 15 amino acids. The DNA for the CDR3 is TGTGCCAGCAGCCAATTTCGCGAGAGAACCTATGGCTACACCTTC. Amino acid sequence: CASSQFRERTYGYTF.